This TCR beta chain was recovered during a study of post-analysis software for immune sequencing data. Study-wide background: The study covered relapsing-remitting, secondary progressive and progressive-relapsing courses of multiple sclerosis.

cDNA libraries of TCR beta carried unique molecular identifiers. TCRdb re-called the PCR reads through MiXCR, storing one row per CDR3 protein. Altogether hundreds of thousands of distinct CDR3 sequences are present, approximately 59% being singletons, with the ten largest covering approximately 10%. Whole-study findings and limits: Included in a set of about 5 TRBV segments more frequent in patients than controls were TRBV5-6, TRBV5-1 and TRBV20-1. Relative to controls, patients with multiple sclerosis showed significantly lower normalized Chao1 diversity. Strong co-clustering by F measure was seen for same-batch samples.

In germline, CDR1 is SGHRS, CDR2 YFSETQ. This CDR3 has 17 residues. V lost 0 bases to trimming and J lost 4 bases; unmatched junction nucleotides: 7. Regarding this clonotype: Its antigen remains unknown.

This chain connects TRBV5-1 to TRBJ2-5; TRBD2 matches 12 bases. Source material: blood. This TCR derives from a girl aged 2 to 9 with multiple sclerosis. The CDR3: CASSLGLAGAYRETQYF. The CDR3 coding sequence is TGCGCCAGCAGCTTGGGACTAGCGGGAGCCTACCGAGAGACCCAGTACTTC.